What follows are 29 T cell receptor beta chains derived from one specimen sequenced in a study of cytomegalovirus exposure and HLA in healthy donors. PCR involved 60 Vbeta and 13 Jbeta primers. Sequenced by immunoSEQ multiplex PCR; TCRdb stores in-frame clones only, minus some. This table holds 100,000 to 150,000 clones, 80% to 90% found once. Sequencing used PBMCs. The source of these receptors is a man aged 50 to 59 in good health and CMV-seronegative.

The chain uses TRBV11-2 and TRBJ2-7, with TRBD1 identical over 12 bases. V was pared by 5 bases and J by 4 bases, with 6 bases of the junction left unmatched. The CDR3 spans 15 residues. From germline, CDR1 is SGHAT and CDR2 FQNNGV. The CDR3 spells CASSPGQGAFYEQYF. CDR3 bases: TGTGCCAGCAGCCCGGGACAGGGGGCGTTTTACGAGCAGTACTTC.

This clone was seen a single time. CDR3 coding DNA: TGTGCCAGCAGTTTCTTTACTAACTATGGCTACACCTTC. Its protein is CASSFFTNYGYTF. The V and J genes are TRBV6-6 and TRBJ1-2; D is undetermined. CDR3 length: 13 amino acids. Trimming shortened V by 4 bases and J by 0 bases, and 6 bases separated the two germline ends. In germline, CDR1 is MNHNY, CDR2 SVGAGI (reference sequence).

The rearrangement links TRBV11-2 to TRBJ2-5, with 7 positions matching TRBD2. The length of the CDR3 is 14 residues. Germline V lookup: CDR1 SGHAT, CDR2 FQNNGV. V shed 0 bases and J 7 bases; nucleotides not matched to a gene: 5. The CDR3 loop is CASSLDVGLRTQYF. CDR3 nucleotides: TGTGCCAGCAGCTTAGACGTGGGACTAAGGACCCAGTACTTC.

This CDR3 reads CASSPRDRGLMNTEAFF. The DNA for the CDR3 is TGTGCCAGCAGCCCCCGGGACAGGGGGCTCATGAACACTGAAGCTTTCTTT. This chain links TRBV5-4 with TRBJ1-1; TRBD1 agrees at 12 bases. The CDR3 runs 17 residues. The V and J ends lost 4 bases and 0 bases, in that order; junction bases with no gene match: 7. Per the germline V gene, CDR1 is SGHNT and CDR2 is YYREEE (reference sequence).

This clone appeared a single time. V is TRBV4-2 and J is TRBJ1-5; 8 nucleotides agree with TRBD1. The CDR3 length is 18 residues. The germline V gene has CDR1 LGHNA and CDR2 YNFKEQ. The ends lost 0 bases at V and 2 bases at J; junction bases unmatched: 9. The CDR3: CASSQDGTGLEGNQPQHF. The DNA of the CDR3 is TGTGCCAGCAGCCAAGATGGGACAGGCCTTGAGGGCAATCAGCCCCAGCATTTT.

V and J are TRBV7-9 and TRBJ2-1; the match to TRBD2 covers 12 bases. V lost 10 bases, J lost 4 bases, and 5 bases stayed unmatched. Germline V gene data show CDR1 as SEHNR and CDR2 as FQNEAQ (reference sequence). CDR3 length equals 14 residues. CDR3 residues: CATLGLAGYNEQFF. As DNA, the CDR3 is TGTGCCACCTTAGGACTAGCGGGGTACAATGAGCAGTTCTTC.

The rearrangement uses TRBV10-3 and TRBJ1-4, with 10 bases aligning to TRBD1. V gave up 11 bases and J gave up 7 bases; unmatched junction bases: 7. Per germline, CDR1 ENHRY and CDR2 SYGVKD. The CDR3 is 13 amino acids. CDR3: CAPVGTGVEKLFF. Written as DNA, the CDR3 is TGTGCCCCCGTCGGGACAGGGGTTGAAAAACTGTTTTTT.

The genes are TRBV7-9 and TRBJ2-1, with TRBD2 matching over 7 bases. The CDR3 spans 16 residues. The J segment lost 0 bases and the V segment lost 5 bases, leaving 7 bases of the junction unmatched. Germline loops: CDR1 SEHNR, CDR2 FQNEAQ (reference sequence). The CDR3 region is CASSAQRGSSYNEQFF. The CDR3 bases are TGTGCCAGCAGCGCCCAGCGGGGCTCCTCCTACAATGAGCAGTTCTTC.

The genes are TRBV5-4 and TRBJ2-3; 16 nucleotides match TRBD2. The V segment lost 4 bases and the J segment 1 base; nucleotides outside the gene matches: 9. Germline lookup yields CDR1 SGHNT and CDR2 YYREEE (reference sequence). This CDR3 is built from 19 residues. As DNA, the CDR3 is TGTGCCAGCAGCCCAGGGACTAGCGGGGGGGCCCGTGGCACAGATACGCAGTATTTT. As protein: CASSPGTSGGARGTDTQYF.

In DNA, the CDR3 is TGTGCCAGTGGGAGGGGGGGCTTGGCCTACAATGAGCAGTTCTTC. Translating gives CASGRGGLAYNEQFF. The V call is TRBV9, the J call TRBJ2-1; perhaps TRBD2 as D (7 bases). The CDR3 sequence is 15 residues long. Trimming took 8 bases from V and 2 from J, leaving 17 bases between them. Germline V gene sequence: CDR1 SGDLS, CDR2 YYNGEE.

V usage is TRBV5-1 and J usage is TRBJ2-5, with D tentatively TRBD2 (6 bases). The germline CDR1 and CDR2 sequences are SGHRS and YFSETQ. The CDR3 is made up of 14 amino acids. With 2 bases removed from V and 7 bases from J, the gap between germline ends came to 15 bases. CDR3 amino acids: CASSFGGAIPTQYF. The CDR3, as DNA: TGCGCCAGCAGCTTCGGGGGAGCGATCCCGACCCAGTACTTC.

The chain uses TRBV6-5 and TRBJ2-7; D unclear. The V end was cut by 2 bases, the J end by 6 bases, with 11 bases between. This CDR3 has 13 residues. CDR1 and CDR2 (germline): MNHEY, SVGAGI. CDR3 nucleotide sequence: TGTGCCAGCAGTTACAACCCCTCGGGCGAGCAGTACTTC. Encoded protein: CASSYNPSGEQYF.

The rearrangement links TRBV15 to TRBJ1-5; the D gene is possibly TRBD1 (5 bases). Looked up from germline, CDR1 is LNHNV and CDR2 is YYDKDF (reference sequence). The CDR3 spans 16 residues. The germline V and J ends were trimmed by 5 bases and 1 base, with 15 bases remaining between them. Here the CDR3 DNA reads TGTGCCACCAGCCGCCAGGGTGGGGGGAGCAATCAGCCCCAGCATTTT. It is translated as CATSRQGGGSNQPQHF.

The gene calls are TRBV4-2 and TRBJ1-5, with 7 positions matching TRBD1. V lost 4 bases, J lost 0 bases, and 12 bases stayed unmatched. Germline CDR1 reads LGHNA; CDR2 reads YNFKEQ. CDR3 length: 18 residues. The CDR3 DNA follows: TGTGCCAGCAGCCCCCGGGGCGGGACAGCCTATAGCAATCAGCCCCAGCATTTT. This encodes CASSPRGGTAYSNQPQHF.

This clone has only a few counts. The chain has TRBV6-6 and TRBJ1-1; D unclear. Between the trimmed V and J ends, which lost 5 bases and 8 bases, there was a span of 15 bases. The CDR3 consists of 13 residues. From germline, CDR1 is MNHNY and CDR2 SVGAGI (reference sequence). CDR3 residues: CASSHTPRSEAFF. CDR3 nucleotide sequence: TGTGCCAGCAGTCATACTCCTAGGTCGGAAGCTTTCTTT.

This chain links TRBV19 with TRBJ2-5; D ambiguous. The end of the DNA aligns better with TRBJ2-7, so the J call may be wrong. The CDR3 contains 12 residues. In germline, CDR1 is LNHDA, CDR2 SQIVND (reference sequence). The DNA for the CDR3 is TGTGCCAGTACAAATACCATCAACGAGCAGTACTTC. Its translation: CASTNTINEQYF.

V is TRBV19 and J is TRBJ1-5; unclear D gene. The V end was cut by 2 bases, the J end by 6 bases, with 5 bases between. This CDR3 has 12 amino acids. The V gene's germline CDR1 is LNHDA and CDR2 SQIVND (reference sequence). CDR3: CASSISSQPQHF. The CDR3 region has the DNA TGTGCCAGTAGTATATCGAGTCAGCCCCAGCATTTT.

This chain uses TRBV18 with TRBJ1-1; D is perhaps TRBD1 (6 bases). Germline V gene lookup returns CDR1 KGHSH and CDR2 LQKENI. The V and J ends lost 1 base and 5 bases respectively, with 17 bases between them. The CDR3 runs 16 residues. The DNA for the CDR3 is TGTGCCAGCTCACCACGGGGGCGCGGGTATGATACTGAAGCTTTCTTT. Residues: CASSPRGRGYDTEAFF.

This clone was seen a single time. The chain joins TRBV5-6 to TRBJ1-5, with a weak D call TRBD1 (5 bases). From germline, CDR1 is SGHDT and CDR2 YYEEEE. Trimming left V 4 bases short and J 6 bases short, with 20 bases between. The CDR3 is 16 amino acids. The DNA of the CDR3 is TGTGCCAGCAGCACACGCCGTACAGGACGGGTTCAGCCCCAGCATTTT. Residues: CASSTRRTGRVQPQHF.

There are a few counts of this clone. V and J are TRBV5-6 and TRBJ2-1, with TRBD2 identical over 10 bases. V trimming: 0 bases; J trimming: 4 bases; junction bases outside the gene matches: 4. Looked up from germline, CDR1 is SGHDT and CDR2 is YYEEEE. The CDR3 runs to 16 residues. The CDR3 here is CASSLDRTSGYNEQFF. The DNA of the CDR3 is TGTGCCAGCAGCTTGGATCGGACTAGCGGTTACAATGAGCAGTTCTTC.

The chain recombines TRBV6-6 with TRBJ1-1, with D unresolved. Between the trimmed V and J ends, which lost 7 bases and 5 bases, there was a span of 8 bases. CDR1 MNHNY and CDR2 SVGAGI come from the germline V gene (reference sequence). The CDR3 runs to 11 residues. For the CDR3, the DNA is TGTGCCAGCATACGGCGGACTGAAGCTTTCTTT. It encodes CASIRRTEAFF.

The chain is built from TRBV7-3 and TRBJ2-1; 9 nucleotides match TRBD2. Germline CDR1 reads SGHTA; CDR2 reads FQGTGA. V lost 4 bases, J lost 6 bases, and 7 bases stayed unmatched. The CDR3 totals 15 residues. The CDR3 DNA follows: TGTGCCAGCAGCTCCTTAGGCGGGGGGGCCAATGAGCAGTTCTTC. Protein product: CASSSLGGGANEQFF.

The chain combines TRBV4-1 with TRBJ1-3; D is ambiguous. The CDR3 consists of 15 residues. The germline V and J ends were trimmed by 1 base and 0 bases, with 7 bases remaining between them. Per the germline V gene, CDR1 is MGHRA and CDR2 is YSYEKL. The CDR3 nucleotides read TGCGCCAGCAGCCAAGTGACAAGCTCTGGAAACACCATATATTTT. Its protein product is CASSQVTSSGNTIYF.

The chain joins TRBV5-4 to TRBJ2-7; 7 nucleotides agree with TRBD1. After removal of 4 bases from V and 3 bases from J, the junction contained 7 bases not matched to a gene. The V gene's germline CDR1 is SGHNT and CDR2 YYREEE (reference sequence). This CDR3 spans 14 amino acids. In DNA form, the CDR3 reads TGTGCCAGCAGCCCAACCCGGGACAGCTACGAGCAGTACTTC. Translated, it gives CASSPTRDSYEQYF.

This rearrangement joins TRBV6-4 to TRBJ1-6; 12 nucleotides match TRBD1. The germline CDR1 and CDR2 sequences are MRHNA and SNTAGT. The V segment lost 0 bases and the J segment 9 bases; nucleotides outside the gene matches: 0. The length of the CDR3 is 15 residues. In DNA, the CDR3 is TGTGCCAGCAGTGACTCGGGACAGGGGGCTTCACCCCTCCACTTT. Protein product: CASSDSGQGASPLHF.

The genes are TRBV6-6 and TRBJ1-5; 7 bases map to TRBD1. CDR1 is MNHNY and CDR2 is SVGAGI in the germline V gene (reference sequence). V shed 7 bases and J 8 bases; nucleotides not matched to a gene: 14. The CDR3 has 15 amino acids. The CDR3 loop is CASTLQGGLREPQHF. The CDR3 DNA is TGTGCCAGCACCCTGCAGGGGGGCCTAAGGGAGCCCCAGCATTTT.

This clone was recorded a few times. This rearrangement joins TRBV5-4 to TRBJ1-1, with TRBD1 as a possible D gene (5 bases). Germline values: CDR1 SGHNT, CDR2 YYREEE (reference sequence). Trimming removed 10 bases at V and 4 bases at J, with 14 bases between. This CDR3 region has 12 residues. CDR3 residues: CAGGGGGTEAFF. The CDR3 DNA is TGTGCCGGGGGGGGAGGTGGCACTGAAGCTTTCTTT. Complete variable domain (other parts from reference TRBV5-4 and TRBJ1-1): ETGVTQSPTHLIKTRGQQVTLRCSSQSGHNTVSWYQQALGQGPQFIFQYYREEENGRGNFPPRFSGLQFPNYSSELNVNALELDDSALYLCAGGGGGTEAFFGQGTRLTVV.

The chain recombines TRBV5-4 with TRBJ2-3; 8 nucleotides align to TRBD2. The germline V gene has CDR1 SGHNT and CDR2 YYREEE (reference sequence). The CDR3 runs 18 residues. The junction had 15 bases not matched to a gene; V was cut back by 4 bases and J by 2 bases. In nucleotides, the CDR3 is TGTGCCAGCAGCCCTTGGGCAGCGGGGGTCCACCTCACAGATACGCAGTATTTT. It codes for CASSPWAAGVHLTDTQYF.

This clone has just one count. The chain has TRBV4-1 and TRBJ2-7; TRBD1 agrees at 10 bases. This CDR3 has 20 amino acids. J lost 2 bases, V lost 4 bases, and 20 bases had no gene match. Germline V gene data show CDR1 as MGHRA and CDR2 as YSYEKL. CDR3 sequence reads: CASSLRATSLRDRGTYEQYF. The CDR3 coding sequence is TGCGCCAGCAGCCTCCGTGCCACCTCTTTACGGGACAGGGGTACCTACGAGCAGTACTTC.